This T cell receptor (beta chain) was sequenced in a study of T cells in Graves' hyperthyroidism and ophthalmopathy. Study-level points and caveats: Peripheral blood also featured most of the thyroid clonotypes expanded above 0.001.

Germline CDR1 is SEHNR and CDR2 is FQNEAQ (reference sequence). The CDR3 is 13 amino acids. The V end lost 0 bases, the J end lost 7 bases, and 6 bases lay between the germline ends. A remark on this clonotype: Its target is unknown.

From RNA transcripts, TCR beta CDR3 regions were amplified. First-round RT-PCR with HTBI primers amplified the TCR CDR3 region. TCRdb itself ran the multiplex PCR reads through MiXCR, one entry per CDR3 protein. The sample yields around 660,000 distinct CDR3 sequences, 45% seen once. The rearrangement links TRBV7-9 to TRBJ1-4; D gene unclear. The sequenced sample was peripheral blood or thyroid tissue (not recorded which). The receptor comes from an adult man with Graves' disease, either hyperthyroidism or ophthalmopathy (not recorded which). This CDR3 is CASSLAHGEKLFF. The CDR3 DNA is TGTGCCAGCAGCTTAGCCCACGGTGAAAAACTGTTTTTT. The full variable domain, with the rest looked up from reference TRBV7-9 and TRBJ1-4, is DTGVSQNPRHKITKRGQNVTFRCDPISEHNRLYWYRQTLGQGPEFLTYFQNEAQLEKSRLLSDRFSAERPKGSFSTLEIQRTEQGDSAMYLCASSLAHGEKLFFGSGTQLSVL.